Presented here are 21 T cell receptor beta chains from one specimen sequenced in a study of T cell repertoires in cytomegalovirus infection. Each CDR3 protein is one row after TCRdb ran MiXCR on the reads. The sample lists roughly 200,000 distinct CDR3 sequences; approximately 9.7% were seen once. Sequencing was done on a sample of PBMCs. Every receptor here comes from a human donor in good health (CMV status not recorded). Some clones in this sample may be carry-over from other donors' samples.

Regarding this clonotype: A much more abundant neighbour one base away suggests this may be a read error. The chain has TRBV7-2 and TRBJ1-2; D not resolved. V was shortened by 5 bases and J by 5 bases, with 21 bases between the two germline ends. Germline loops: CDR1 SGHTA, CDR2 FQGNSA. The CDR3 extends over 16 amino acids. Here the CDR3 reads CASSPGRGKPLYGYTF. CDR3 nucleotide sequence: TGTGCCAGCAGCCCCGGGAGAGGGAAGCCTTTATATGGCTACACCTTC.

This clonotype has ten or more counts. CDR3 sequence: CASRSGSDTGELFF. In nucleotides, the CDR3 is TGCGCCAGCAGATCGGGTAGTGACACCGGGGAGCTGTTTTTT. V gene TRBV5-1 combines with J gene TRBJ2-2; D gene ambiguous. Germline CDR1 is SGHRS and CDR2 is YFSETQ. The CDR3 contains 14 residues. V lost 5 bases, J lost 3 bases, and 11 bases lay in between.

This clonotype came up many times. The chain recombines TRBV13 with TRBJ2-5; D could derive from TRBD1 or TRBD2 (5 bases each). There are 15 residues in the CDR3. Trimming took 4 bases from V and 4 from J, leaving 16 bases between them. Germline V lookup: CDR1 PRHDT, CDR2 FYEKMQ (reference sequence). The CDR3 region is CASSWDLSLRETQYF. CDR3 DNA: TGTGCCAGCAGCTGGGACCTCTCACTGAGAGAGACCCAGTACTTC.

This clonotype was seen many times. The gene calls are TRBV7-2 and TRBJ1-1; D possibly corresponds to TRBD1 (5 bases). Germline loops: CDR1 SGHTA, CDR2 FQGNSA. CDR3 size: 14 residues. Trimming shortened V by 1 base and J by 2 bases, and 8 bases separated the two germline ends. CDR3 coding DNA: TGTGCCAGCAGCTTAGTGGGGACTAACACTGAAGCTTTCTTT. Translation gives CASSLVGTNTEAFF.

In its sample, this clonotype was seen many times. This sequence joins TRBV28 and TRBJ1-6; D is undetermined. This CDR3 has 11 residues. V lost 8 bases and J lost 10, with 9 bases in between. Germline values: CDR1 MDHEN, CDR2 SYDVKM. This CDR3 is CASREESPLHF. CDR3 DNA: TGTGCCAGCCGAGAGGAATCACCCCTCCACTTT.

There are many counts of this clonotype. The rearrangement joins TRBV28 to TRBJ2-1; D perhaps matches TRBD1 (6 bases). The CDR3 totals 15 residues. Germline CDR1 is MDHEN and CDR2 is SYDVKM. Trimming removed 7 bases from V and 7 bases from J, with 20 bases in between. CDR3 sequence (DNA): TGTGCCAGCACCGTAACAGGGAGATGGGAGAATGAGCAGTTCTTC. It specifies CASTVTGRWENEQFF.

This clonotype was picked up many times. The rearrangement joins TRBV28 to TRBJ2-5; 14 bases fit TRBD2. The germline V gene has CDR1 MDHEN and CDR2 SYDVKM. This CDR3 region has 17 residues. The trim removed 4 bases at V and 5 bases at J, leaving 9 bases unmatched. CDR3 loop: CASSSGLAGGPRETQYF. The DNA for the CDR3 is TGTGCCAGCAGTTCTGGACTAGCGGGGGGTCCCCGGGAGACCCAGTACTTC. Complete variable domain (other parts from reference TRBV28 and TRBJ2-5): DVKVTQSSRYLVKRTGEKVFLECVQDMDHENMFWYRQDPGLGLRLIYFSYDVKMKEKGDIPEGYSVSREKKERFSLILESASTNQTSMYLCASSSGLAGGPRETQYFGPGTRLLVL.

This clonotype was observed many times. The chain has TRBV11-2 and TRBJ1-5; D gene uncertain. The CDR3 consists of 16 residues. V was pared by 0 bases and J by 2 bases, with 11 bases between. Germline lookup yields CDR1 SGHAT and CDR2 FQNNGV. The CDR3 DNA follows: TGTGCCAGCAGCTTAGATATGGGTTACGGCAATCAGCCCCAGCATTTT. Its translation: CASSLDMGYGNQPQHF.

This clonotype was detected many times. This chain uses TRBV2 with TRBJ2-1; a possible D gene is TRBD2 (6 bases). V lost 1 base and J 8 bases, leaving 12 bases between the germline ends. Germline V gene sequence: CDR1 SNHLY, CDR2 FYNNEI. CDR3 length equals 14 residues. The CDR3 spells CASSEDLAVYEQFF. CDR3 coding DNA: TGTGCCAGCAGTGAAGACTTAGCGGTCTATGAGCAGTTCTTC.

There are many counts of this clonotype. The J gene is TRBJ2-7, the V gene TRBV6-1; D remains ambiguous. Deletions cut 11 bases from V and 0 bases from J, with 14 bases between. Germline V gives CDR1 MNHNS, CDR2 SASEGT. This CDR3 contains 13 residues. CDR3 DNA: TGTGCCGCCGGCAAGCCTAGCTCCTACGAGCAGTACTTC. It is translated as CAAGKPSSYEQYF.

The chain uses TRBV6-8 and TRBJ2-3; D is uncertain. Germline lookup yields CDR1 MNHGY and CDR2 SAAAGT. With 1 base removed from V and 0 bases from J, the gap between germline ends came to 11 bases. The CDR3 has 16 amino acids. DNA of the CDR3: TGTGCCAGCAGTTACTTTGGGGATCGAAGCACAGATACGCAGTATTTT. Its protein is CASSYFGDRSTDTQYF.

This clonotype was seen ten or more times. The chain uses TRBV28 and TRBJ2-2; TRBD2 agrees at 7 bases. The ends lost 11 bases at V and 4 bases at J; junction bases unmatched: 22. The CDR3 loop spans 18 amino acids. The germline gives CDR1 MDHEN, CDR2 SYDVKM. CDR3 in amino acids: CAQKNPTMCGGFTGELFF. The DNA of the CDR3 is TGTGCCCAAAAAAACCCGACGATGTGCGGGGGATTCACCGGGGAGCTGTTTTTT.

This clonotype was seen ten or more times. V is TRBV7-6 and J is TRBJ2-7, with D possibly matching TRBD2 (6 bases). Looked up from germline, CDR1 is SGHVS and CDR2 is FNYEAQ. The CDR3 is made up of 12 amino acids. The V and J ends lost 5 bases and 2 bases respectively, with 7 bases between them. CDR3 in DNA: TGTGCCAGCAGCGCGGGGCCCTACGAGCAGTACTTC. Residues: CASSAGPYEQYF. The variable domain in full, with the rest retrieved from reference TRBV7-6 and TRBJ2-7, is GAGVSQSPRYKVTKRGQDVALRCDPISGHVSLYWYRQALGQGPEFLTYFNYEAQQDKSGLPNDRFSAERPEGSISTLTIQRTEQRDSAMYRCASSAGPYEQYFGPGTRLTVT.

This clonotype was found a few times. The rearrangement links TRBV9 to TRBJ2-1; TRBD1 might be the D (7 bases). Germline V gene data show CDR1 as SGDLS and CDR2 as YYNGEE. The CDR3 is made up of 17 amino acids. The V end was cut by 0 bases, the J end by 6 bases, with 19 bases between. The DNA of the CDR3 is TGTGCCAGCAGCGTAGGGGGAGGAGACAGGGTTGGCAATGAGCAGTTCTTC. It yields the protein CASSVGGGDRVGNEQFF.

This chain joins TRBV29-1 and TRBJ1-2, with D uncertain. Germline loops: CDR1 SQVTM, CDR2 ANQGSEA. The V and J ends lost 5 bases and 0 bases respectively, with 4 bases between them. This CDR3 has 11 amino acids. The chain's CDR3 is CSVSTNYGYTF. For the CDR3, the DNA is TGCAGCGTTTCCACTAACTATGGCTACACCTTC.

This clonotype was seen ten or more times. This chain connects TRBV7-8 to TRBJ1-5, with a weak D call TRBD1 (5 bases). The CDR3 covers 16 residues. In germline, CDR1 is SGHVS, CDR2 FQNEAQ. V was shortened by 2 bases and J by 5 bases, with 16 bases between the two germline ends. CDR3 nucleotide sequence: TGTGCCAGCAGCTTACAAGGGTACCAGGGTCATCAGCCCCAGCATTTT. It yields the protein CASSLQGYQGHQPQHF.

In this sample, this clonotype turned up a few times. The chain is built from TRBV28 and TRBJ2-1, with 8 bases lining up with TRBD2. Looked up from germline, CDR1 is MDHEN and CDR2 is SYDVKM. With V trimmed by 2 bases and J by 6 bases, 6 bases remained unmatched. This CDR3 comprises 15 residues. The CDR3, as DNA: TGTGCCAGCAGTTTAACCGGGAGGGCCGCCAATGAGCAGTTCTTC. Its protein product is CASSLTGRAANEQFF.

This clonotype has just a few counts. The chain combines TRBV5-5 with TRBJ1-2; D is possibly TRBD1 (6 bases). Trimming stripped 4 bases from V and 7 bases from J, with 20 bases between. Germline V gene sequence: CDR1 SGHKS, CDR2 YYEKEE (reference sequence). The CDR3 spans 15 residues. The CDR3 DNA reads TGTGCCAGCAGCCCAGCACAGGGCTCAGGGGCTGGCTACACCTTC. Its translation is CASSPAQGSGAGYTF.

In its sample, this clonotype is medium-sized. This rearrangement joins TRBV7-2 to TRBJ1-2, with D unclear. The germline CDR1 and CDR2 sequences are SGHTA and FQGNSA. Trimming took 5 bases from V and 1 from J, leaving 8 bases between them. The CDR3 has 13 residues. CDR3 bases: TGTGCCAGCAGCCCGGATCGTAACTATGGCTACACCTTC. This sequence encodes CASSPDRNYGYTF.

This clonotype appeared a few times. The rearrangement joins TRBV7-2 to TRBJ1-2; no definite D call. The CDR3 covers 14 residues. The V gene lost 2 bases and the J gene lost 2 bases, with 9 bases spanning the gap. Germline-derived CDR1 and CDR2 are SGHTA and FQGNSA. CDR3 residues: CASSLNIGNYGYTF. As DNA, the CDR3 is TGTGCCAGCAGCTTAAATATAGGGAACTATGGCTACACCTTC.

In regard to this clonotype: The junction shows a germline mismatch at one end, possibly a read error. This chain joins TRBV5-1 and TRBJ1-1, with TRBD1 as a possible D gene (5 bases). CDR3 length equals 11 residues. CDR1 and CDR2 from the germline V gene are SGHRS and YFSETQ. CDR3 amino acids: CTSRAATEAFF. The CDR3 DNA sequence: TGCACCAGCAGGGCGGCTACTGAAGCTTTCTTT.